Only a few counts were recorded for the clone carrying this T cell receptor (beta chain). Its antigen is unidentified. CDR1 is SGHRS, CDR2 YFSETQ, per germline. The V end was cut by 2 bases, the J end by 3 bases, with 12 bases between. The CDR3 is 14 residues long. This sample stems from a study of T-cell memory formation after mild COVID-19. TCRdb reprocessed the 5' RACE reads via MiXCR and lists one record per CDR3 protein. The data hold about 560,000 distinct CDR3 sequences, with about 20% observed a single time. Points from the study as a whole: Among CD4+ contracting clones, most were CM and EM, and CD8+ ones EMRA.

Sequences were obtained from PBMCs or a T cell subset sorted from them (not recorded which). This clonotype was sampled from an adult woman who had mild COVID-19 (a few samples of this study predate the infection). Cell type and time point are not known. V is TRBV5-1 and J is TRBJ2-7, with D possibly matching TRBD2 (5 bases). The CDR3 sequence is CASSLAAFNYEQYF. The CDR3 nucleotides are TGCGCCAGCAGCTTAGCGGCCTTCAACTACGAGCAGTACTTC.